Given below is one T cell receptor beta chain in context. Here immunoSEQ multiplex PCR was the method, and the copy in TCRdb shows in-frame clones only, minus some. The table has about 480,000 clones, 88% seen once. The sample comes from a study of blood T cell repertoires in COVID-19. V lost 11 bases and J lost 1, with 11 bases in between. The CDR3 loop spans 12 amino acids. CDR1 is SEHNR, CDR2 FQNEAQ, per germline (reference sequence). This TCR was recovered from a woman aged 45-60 years with COVID-19, enrolled during active disease. The chain recombines TRBV7-9 with TRBJ1-1; TRBD1 is a possible D gene (6 bases). Sequencing input: peripheral blood. For the CDR3, the DNA is TGTGCCGGGGGGGCGCCGAACACTGAAGCTTTCTTT. Translating gives CAGGAPNTEAFF.